This TCR beta chain was documented in a study of shared clonotypes between healthy human individuals. Study observations and caveats: Donor scarcity curtailed the genetic and exposure-history diversity represented herein.

Splitting of each subset's genomic DNA was done evenly across several immunoSEQ plates. The sequenced material, unsorted PBMC DNA, was run on ten immunoSEQ deep assay plates. Assay used: immunoSEQ multiplex PCR; TCRdb lists only in-frame clones, some missing. The sample records some 450,000 clones, roughly four fifths being singletons. Donors were healthy HIV-negative adults without recently reported acute infections or vaccinations. Note on this clone: As yet, its antigen is unknown.

The sequenced sample consisted of PBMCs. The clonotype comes from a woman aged 40 to 55 in good health. Some clones in this sample may be carry-over from other donors' samples.

CDR3 sequence: CASSLQFGGRTYYEQYF. CDR3 bases: TGTGCCAGCAGCTTACAGTTTGGTGGGAGGACATATTACGAGCAGTACTTC. The V call is TRBV7-2, the J call TRBJ2-7; TRBD2 is a possible D gene (6 bases). This CDR3 has 17 amino acids. Germline loops: CDR1 SGHTA, CDR2 FQGNSA. Trimming cost V 2 bases and J 4 bases, with 21 bases left between them.